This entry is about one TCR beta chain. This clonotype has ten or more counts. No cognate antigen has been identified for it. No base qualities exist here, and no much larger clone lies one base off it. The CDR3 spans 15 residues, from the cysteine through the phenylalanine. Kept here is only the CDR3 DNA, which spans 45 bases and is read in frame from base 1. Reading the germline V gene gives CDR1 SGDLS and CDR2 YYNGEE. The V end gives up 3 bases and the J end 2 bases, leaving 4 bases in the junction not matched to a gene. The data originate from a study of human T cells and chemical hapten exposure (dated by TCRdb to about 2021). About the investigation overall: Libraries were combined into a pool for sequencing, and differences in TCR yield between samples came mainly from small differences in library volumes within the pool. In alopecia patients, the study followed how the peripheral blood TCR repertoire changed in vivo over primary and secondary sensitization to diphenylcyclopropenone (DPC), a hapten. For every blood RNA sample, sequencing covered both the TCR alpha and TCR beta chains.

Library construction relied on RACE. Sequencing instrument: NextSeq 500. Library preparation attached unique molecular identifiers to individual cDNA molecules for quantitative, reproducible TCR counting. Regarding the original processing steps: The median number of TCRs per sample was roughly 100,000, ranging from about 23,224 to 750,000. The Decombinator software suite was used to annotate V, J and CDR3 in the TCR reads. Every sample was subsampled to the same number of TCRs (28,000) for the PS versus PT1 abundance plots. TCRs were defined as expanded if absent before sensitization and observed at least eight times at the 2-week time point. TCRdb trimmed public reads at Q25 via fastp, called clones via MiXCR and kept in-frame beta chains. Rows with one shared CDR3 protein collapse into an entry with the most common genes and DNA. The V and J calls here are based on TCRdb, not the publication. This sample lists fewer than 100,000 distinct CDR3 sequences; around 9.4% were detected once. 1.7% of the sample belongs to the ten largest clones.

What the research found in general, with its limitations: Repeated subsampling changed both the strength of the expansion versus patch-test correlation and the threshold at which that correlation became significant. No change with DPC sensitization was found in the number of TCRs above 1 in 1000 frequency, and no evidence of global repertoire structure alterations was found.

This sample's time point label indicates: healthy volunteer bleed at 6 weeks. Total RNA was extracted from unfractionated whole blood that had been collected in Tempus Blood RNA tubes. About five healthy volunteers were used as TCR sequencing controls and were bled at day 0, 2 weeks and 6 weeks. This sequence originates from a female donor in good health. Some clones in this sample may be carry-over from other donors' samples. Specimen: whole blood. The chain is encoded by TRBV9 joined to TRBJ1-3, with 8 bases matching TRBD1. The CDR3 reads CASSEKQGAGNTIYF. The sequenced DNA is TGTGCCAGCAGCGAAAAACAGGGGGCTGGAAACACCATATATTTT.